The 23 T cell receptor beta chains in this list originate from one sample, sequenced in a study of blood T cell repertoires in COVID-19 (TCRdb year 2020). Receptor amplification or capture employed the immunoSEQ multiplex PCR assay. TCRdb limited this immuneACCESS table to in-frame rearrangements with V and J called. A share of clones is missing; checked studies link under half to unresolved V genes, and the rest is unexplained. A total of 200,000 to 300,000 clones appear in this sample, roughly 80% of them only once. The ten most abundant clones make up around 9.6% of the sample. Sequencing used peripheral blood. The receptors shown here come from a woman of 80 years or more with acute or convalescent COVID-19.

The V and J genes are TRBV30 and TRBJ2-3; 15 bases are shared with TRBD2. CDR1 is GTSNPN and CDR2 is SVGIG in the germline V gene (reference sequence). The J segment lost 9 bases and the V segment lost 3 bases, leaving 13 bases of the junction unmatched. The length of the CDR3 is 17 residues. CDR3 sequence reads: CAWSPGLAGGAGRTQYF. In DNA, the CDR3 is TGTGCCTGGAGCCCGGGACTAGCGGGGGGCGCCGGTCGGACGCAGTATTTT.

The chain uses TRBV11-2 and TRBJ1-6; D is possibly TRBD1 (5 bases). The CDR3 contains 15 residues. Trimming took off 5 bases at V and 3 bases at J, with 11 bases between the two ends. Looked up from germline, CDR1 is SGHAT and CDR2 is FQNNGV. This CDR3 reads CASSLDRLYNSPLHF. DNA for the CDR3: TGTGCCAGCAGCCTTGACAGACTCTATAATTCACCCCTCCACTTT. The entire variable domain, with the rest obtained from reference TRBV11-2 and TRBJ1-6, is as follows: EAGVAQSPRYKIIEKRQSVAFWCNPISGHATLYWYQQILGQGPKLLIQFQNNGVVDDSQLPKDRFSAERLKGVDSTLKIQPAKLEDSAVYLCASSLDRLYNSPLHFGNGTRLTVT.

V usage is TRBV29-1 and J usage is TRBJ2-5; D uncertain. V was trimmed by 4 bases and J by 7 bases, leaving 10 bases between them. This CDR3 spans 11 amino acids. Germline values: CDR1 SQVTM, CDR2 ANQGSEA. The CDR3 DNA sequence: TGCAGCGTTGTGGAGCGTGGGACCCAGTACTTC. As protein: CSVVERGTQYF.

The CDR3 protein is CASSHGRAPYEQYF. The CDR3 region has the DNA TGTGCCAGCAGCCATGGCAGGGCGCCCTACGAGCAGTACTTC. This chain connects TRBV3-1 (or the pseudogene TRBV3-2) to TRBJ2-7; D is possibly TRBD1 (5 bases). CDR1 and CDR2 from the germline V gene are LGHDT and YNNKEL (reference sequence). V was pared by 3 bases and J by 2 bases, with 11 bases between. The CDR3 totals 14 residues.

Comment on this clone: The junction departs from the called germline gene at one end, perhaps through a read error. The CDR3 DNA reads TGTGCCAGCACTTACCCTCCGGGACAGCGATCGGACACCGGGGAGCTGTTTTTT. Its translation: CASTYPPGQRSDTGELFF. V is TRBV6-2 or TRBV6-3 and J is TRBJ2-2, with 7 bases aligning to TRBD1. The germline V gene encodes CDR1 MNHEY and CDR2 SVGEGT. This CDR3 region has 18 residues.

The chain employs TRBV5-6 and TRBJ1-5; 7 bases line up with TRBD1. Germline V gives CDR1 SGHDT, CDR2 YYEEEE. The J segment lost 7 bases and the V segment lost 0 bases, leaving 1 base of the junction unmatched. The CDR3 runs 13 residues. CDR3 amino acids: CASSLAGGQPQHF. CDR3 in DNA: TGTGCCAGCAGCTTGGCAGGGGGGCAGCCCCAGCATTTT.

The rearrangement links TRBV7-8 to TRBJ1-2; possible D gene TRBD1, 5 bases. This CDR3 contains 14 residues. The germline CDR1 and CDR2 sequences are SGHVS and FQNEAQ. Trimming stripped 5 bases from V and 0 bases from J, with 10 bases between. The CDR3: CASSTDSTNYGYTF. The CDR3 DNA sequence: TGTGCCAGCAGCACTGACAGCACTAACTATGGCTACACCTTC.

The CDR3 sequence: CASSFRAGVTYGNEQFF. The CDR3 nucleotides read TGTGCCAGCAGCTTTCGAGCGGGGGTGACCTACGGGAATGAGCAGTTCTTC. The rearrangement uses TRBV9 and TRBJ2-1; 8 bases map to TRBD2. In germline, CDR1 is SGDLS, CDR2 YYNGEE. After removal of 4 bases from V and 7 bases from J, the junction contained 16 bases not matched to a gene. The CDR3 covers 17 residues.

The chain joins TRBV30 to TRBJ1-3; D is possibly TRBD1 (5 bases). The ends were cut back, 8 bases at V and 0 bases at J, with 8 bases in the middle. Germline CDR1 reads GTSNPN; CDR2 reads SVGIG (reference sequence). The CDR3 covers 12 residues. Here the CDR3 DNA reads TGTGCCCTTCAGGGCTCTGGAAACACCATATATTTT. Encoded protein: CALQGSGNTIYF.

This chain links TRBV29-1 with TRBJ1-1; 11 bases align to TRBD1. The junction had 5 bases not matched to a gene; V was cut back by 7 bases and J by 4 bases. Looked up from germline, CDR1 is SQVTM and CDR2 is ANQGSEA. The CDR3 runs to 13 residues. The CDR3 DNA sequence: TGCAGCGCCTGGACAGGGGGCATCACTGAAGCTTTCTTT. Translation gives CSAWTGGITEAFF.

V gene TRBV18 combines with J gene TRBJ2-2; TRBD1 aligns across 11 bases. CDR3 length: 15 residues. J gave up 4 bases and V 8 bases, and 6 bases lay outside the gene matches. Germline CDR1 is KGHSH and CDR2 is LQKENI. The CDR3 DNA follows: TGTGCCAGCCAGCCAGGGACAGGGGGCACCGGGGAGCTGTTTTTT. Translating gives CASQPGTGGTGELFF.

The rearrangement links TRBV9 to TRBJ2-3; 9 positions match TRBD2. The germline CDR1 and CDR2 sequences are SGDLS and YYNGEE. The CDR3 totals 15 residues. V lost 4 bases, J lost 7 bases, and 10 bases stayed unmatched. The CDR3 region is CASSQGLAGLNTQYF. CDR3 in DNA: TGTGCCAGCAGCCAAGGGCTAGCGGGGCTAAATACGCAGTATTTT.

The CDR3 protein is CASATTGGTDTQYF. Here the CDR3 DNA reads TGTGCCAGTGCCACGACAGGCGGCACAGATACGCAGTATTTT. The chain joins TRBV19 to TRBJ2-3; D is possibly TRBD1 (6 bases). This CDR3 comprises 14 residues. CDR1 LNHDA and CDR2 SQIVND come from the germline V gene (reference sequence). Trimming took off 8 bases at V and 1 base at J, with 13 bases between the two ends.

This clone showed up just a few times. This sequence joins TRBV5-8 and TRBJ1-2, with D uncertain. The length of the CDR3 is 14 residues. Trimming left V 6 bases short and J 6 bases short, with 18 bases between. Per the germline V gene, CDR1 is SGHTS and CDR2 is YDEGEE. Here the CDR3 DNA reads TGTGCCAGCACCCCCAGACGGGGTCTAAATGGCTACACCTTC. It encodes CASTPRRGLNGYTF.

J is TRBJ1-1 and V is TRBV7-9; 9 bases are shared with TRBD1. The V gene's germline CDR1 is SEHNR and CDR2 FQNEAQ (reference sequence). The CDR3 is 16 residues long. V shed 6 bases, J shed 6 bases, and the junction held 14 bases outside the gene matches. This CDR3 reads CASRQKAGTGRPEAFF. CDR3 sequence (DNA): TGTGCCAGCAGGCAAAAAGCCGGGACAGGGAGACCTGAAGCTTTCTTT.

The count of this clone is one. The rearrangement joins TRBV3-1 (or the pseudogene TRBV3-2) to TRBJ2-5, with 8 bases matching TRBD2. The CDR3 length is 15 residues. CDR1 and CDR2 from the germline V gene are LGHDT and YNNKEL (reference sequence). After removal of 5 bases from V and 4 bases from J, the junction contained 9 bases not matched to a gene. CDR3 DNA sequence: TGTGCCAGCAGCGCCTCCGGGGGGGACGGAGAGACCCAGTACTTC. Translating gives CASSASGGDGETQYF.

The chain recombines TRBV2 with TRBJ1-2, with TRBD1 matching 7 bases. Germline values: CDR1 SNHLY, CDR2 FYNNEI. Germline trimming cut 2 bases from V and 0 bases from J; bases unmatched to any gene: 9. This CDR3 has 17 amino acids. The CDR3 is CASSEYGRGVTNYGYTF. The DNA for the CDR3 is TGTGCCAGCAGTGAATATGGCAGGGGGGTCACTAACTATGGCTACACCTTC. The whole variable domain, remainder taken from reference TRBV2 and TRBJ1-2, is EPEVTQTPSHQVTQMGQEVILRCVPISNHLYFYWYRQILGQKVEFLVSFYNNEISEKSEIFDDQFSVERPDGSNFTLKIRSTKLEDSAMYFCASSEYGRGVTNYGYTFGSGTRLTVV.

The chain recombines TRBV19 with TRBJ1-2; 9 nucleotides line up with TRBD1. This CDR3 spans 17 amino acids. Germline V gene data show CDR1 as LNHDA and CDR2 as SQIVND (reference sequence). The J segment lost 4 bases and the V segment lost 7 bases, leaving 16 bases of the junction unmatched. DNA of the CDR3: TGTGCCAGTACTCTCTCGGGACAGGGAATCGGTAGCTATGGCTACACCTTC. This translates into CASTLSGQGIGSYGYTF.

As for this clone: The junction does not match germline at one end; this may be a read error. The chain is built from TRBV6-6 and TRBJ2-1; tentatively, D is TRBD1 (6 bases). CDR3 length: 16 residues. The germline V gene has CDR1 MNHNY and CDR2 SVGAGI (reference sequence). The CDR3: CASSYSSDSSCNEQFF. For the CDR3, the DNA is TGTGCCAGCAGTTACTCCTCGGACAGCTCCTGCAATGAGCAGTTCTTC.

This rearrangement joins TRBV18 to TRBJ2-7, with 8 bases that match TRBD1. Losses at the gene ends were 3 bases for V and 5 bases for J; bases not matched to a gene: 6. This CDR3 region has 14 residues. Germline assignment: CDR1 KGHSH and CDR2 LQKENI. The CDR3 is CASSPRTGSHEQYF. DNA for the CDR3: TGTGCCAGCTCACCTCGGACAGGGAGCCACGAGCAGTACTTC.

The rearrangement joins TRBV5-1 to TRBJ2-1, with 10 bases that match TRBD2. This CDR3 has 16 amino acids. The J segment lost 8 bases and the V segment lost 0 bases, leaving 8 bases of the junction unmatched. Germline V gene data show CDR1 as SGHRS and CDR2 as YFSETQ. CDR3 loop: CASSLDVAGGWDEQFF. The CDR3, as DNA: TGCGCCAGCAGCTTGGATGTAGCGGGGGGATGGGATGAGCAGTTCTTC.

Turning to this clone: This sample includes further DNA sequences coding for the same CDR3. The CDR3 loop reads CAWSVRDTQYF. CDR3 sequence (DNA): TGTGCCTGGAGTGTACGGGATACGCAGTATTTT. This chain links TRBV30 with TRBJ2-3; D not resolved. V lost 0 bases to trimming and J lost 6 bases, with 4 bases between them. CDR3 length equals 11 residues. Germline assignment: CDR1 GTSNPN and CDR2 SVGIG (reference sequence).

This chain connects TRBV2 to TRBJ1-2; no definite D call. Germline assignment: CDR1 SNHLY and CDR2 FYNNEI. Trimming removed 5 bases at V and 7 bases at J, with 26 bases between. CDR3 size: 17 residues. CDR3 in amino acids: CASSHPGEGSFLVGYTF. The CDR3 coding sequence is TGTGCCAGCAGTCACCCCGGGGAGGGTTCATTCCTTGTTGGCTACACCTTC. The complete variable domain, with remaining parts taken from reference TRBV2 and TRBJ1-2, reads EPEVTQTPSHQVTQMGQEVILRCVPISNHLYFYWYRQILGQKVEFLVSFYNNEISEKSEIFDDQFSVERPDGSNFTLKIRSTKLEDSAMYFCASSHPGEGSFLVGYTFGSGTRLTVV.